This T cell receptor beta chain was sequenced in a study of radiotherapy plus CTLA-4 blockade in lung cancer. Turning to the study itself: Disease control was achieved by just over 30% of patients, and objective responses by about 19%.

About this clone: As yet, its antigen is unknown.

Study-wide findings and caveats: Early shifts in blood T cell clones, with interferon-beta, reportedly predicted response best.

Only in-frame clones appear in the TCRdb table, and some are missing; sequencing was by immunoSEQ multiplex PCR. The table has about 78,000 clones, around 87% seen once; the top ten hold 0.87%. Each patient with chemo-refractory metastatic non-small-cell lung cancer was treated with focal radiation plus CTLA-4 blockade using ipilimumab. In germline, CDR1 is SGHRS, CDR2 YFSETQ. Trimming pared 1 base from V and 0 bases from J, leaving 7 bases between. CDR3 length: 14 residues. The chain carries TRBV5-1 and TRBJ1-1, with D perhaps TRBD1 (5 bases). This TCR came from a human donor with non-small cell lung cancer who had stable disease on radiotherapy plus ipilimumab. The sequenced sample was peripheral blood, obtained from a patient treated with radiotherapy plus ipilimumab. Written as DNA, the CDR3 is TGCGCCAGCAGCTTGACAGGATTGAACACTGAAGCTTTCTTT. Translation gives CASSLTGLNTEAFF.